Listed below are T cell receptor beta chains from one sample, sequenced in a study of shared clonotypes between healthy human individuals. Only in-frame clones appear in the TCRdb table, and some are missing; sequencing was by immunoSEQ multiplex PCR. The table lists more than 2,000,000 clones, around nine tenths of them singletons. Sequenced: naive CD4+ T cells sorted from blood. These receptors all come from a man in his late teens or twenties in good health. Each CDR3 is given with its conserved first and last residue. The D gene is left open where the match is weak. Clone size, where shown, is once, few, many, or a class for clones that have expanded.

V: TRBV7-2
J: TRBJ2-5
D: TRBD1
size: .
DNA: TGTGCCAGCAGCTTAGCAGGACAGGGGGCGAAGGAGCAGTACTTC
CDR3: CASSLAGQGAKEQYF

V: TRBV30
J: TRBJ1-6
D: TRBD1
size: .
DNA: TGTGCCTGGATGGGGACAGGGTACTCACCCCTCCACTTT
CDR3: CAWMGTGYSPLHF

V: TRBV6-1
J: TRBJ1-5
D: TRBD1
size: once
DNA: TGTGCCAGCAGTGAAACCCAACAGGGGGTACAGCCCCAGCATTTT
CDR3: CASSETQQGVQPQHF

V: TRBV11-2
J: TRBJ2-1
D: TRBD2
size: .
DNA: TGTGCCAGCAGCCCTAGGCCGGGACTAGCGGGAAGTAATGAGCAGTTCTTC
CDR3: CASSPRPGLAGSNEQFF

V: TRBV5-1
J: TRBJ2-5
D: TRBD2
size: .
DNA: TGCGCCAGCAGCTCGACTAGCGGGATTGAGACCCAGTACTTC
CDR3: CASSSTSGIETQYF

V: TRBV6-5
J: TRBJ2-7
D: .
size: once
DNA: TGTGCCAGCAGTTTACAGGGCTCCTCCTACGAGCAGTACTTC
CDR3: CASSLQGSSYEQYF

V: TRBV5-1
J: TRBJ1-6
D: TRBD1
size: few
DNA: TGCGCCAGCAGCTTGGAACCGGGGACAGGTAATTCACCCCTCCACTTT
CDR3: CASSLEPGTGNSPLHF

V: TRBV10-3
J: TRBJ2-5
D: TRBD2
size: .
DNA: TGTGCCATCAGTCCAAACGGGGGGGGCCAAGAGACCCAGTACTTC
CDR3: CAISPNGGGQETQYF

V: TRBV7-2
J: TRBJ1-3
D: .
size: .
DNA: TGTGCCAGCAGCTTAGGGGGGGCTGGAAACACCATATATTTT
CDR3: CASSLGGAGNTIYF

V: TRBV10-3
J: TRBJ2-7
D: TRBD2
size: .
DNA: TGTGCCATCAGGACCGGGACTAGCGGGGTCTACGAGCAGTACTTC
CDR3: CAIRTGTSGVYEQYF

V: TRBV6-1
J: TRBJ2-7
D: .
size: once
DNA: TGTGCCAGCACCTCGGGACATCGCTACGAGCAGTACTTC
CDR3: CASTSGHRYEQYF

V: TRBV9
J: TRBJ1-4
D: .
size: .
DNA: TGTGCCAGCAGCCTGGACGGCACAACTAATGAAAAACTGTTTTTT
CDR3: CASSLDGTTNEKLFF

V: TRBV28
J: TRBJ1-5
D: TRBD1
size: .
DNA: TGTGCCAGCAGAGACAGGGTAGGCCCCAACCTAAGCAATCAGCCCCAGCATTTT
CDR3: CASRDRVGPNLSNQPQHF

V: TRBV5-1
J: TRBJ1-5
D: .
size: .
DNA: TGCGCCAGCAGCACCGGGACGGGGGGGGAGCCCCAGCATTTT
CDR3: CASSTGTGGEPQHF

V: TRBV30
J: TRBJ2-1
D: .
size: .
DNA: TGTGCCTGGAGGACAGATCTATACAATGAGCAGTTCTTC
CDR3: CAWRTDLYNEQFF

V: TRBV7-9
J: TRBJ2-4
D: TRBD1
size: .
DNA: TGTGCCAGCAGCGGGGACAGGGGGCTCGGAAACATTCAGTACTTC
CDR3: CASSGDRGLGNIQYF

V: TRBV5-1
J: TRBJ2-3
D: .
size: once
DNA: TGCGCCAGCACCCCTACCGGGACGAGACTCACAGATACGCAGTATTTT
CDR3: CASTPTGTRLTDTQYF

V: TRBV7-9
J: TRBJ1-5
D: .
size: .
DNA: TGTGCCAGCAGCCCTTCAGGCAGCAATCAGCCCCAGCATTTT
CDR3: CASSPSGSNQPQHF

V: TRBV7-2
J: TRBJ2-4
D: .
size: once
DNA: TGTGCCAGCAACTCCGGGAATACCCCAATTCAGTACTTC
CDR3: CASNSGNTPIQYF

V: TRBV28
J: TRBJ2-5
D: .
size: .
DNA: TGTGCCAGCAGTTCTCAAAGAGAGACCCAGTACTTC
CDR3: CASSSQRETQYF

V: TRBV7-8
J: TRBJ1-2
D: .
size: .
DNA: TGTGCCAGCAGCTTACACAGGGCTAACTATGGCTACACCTTC
CDR3: CASSLHRANYGYTF

V: TRBV7-9
J: TRBJ2-3
D: .
size: .
DNA: TGTGCCAGCAGCTTAAGCGCGGATACGCAGTATTTT
CDR3: CASSLSADTQYF

V: TRBV2
J: TRBJ2-1
D: TRBD1
size: .
DNA: TGTGCCAGCAGTCGACAGGGGATCTCCTACAATGAGCAGTTCTTC
CDR3: CASSRQGISYNEQFF

V: TRBV28
J: TRBJ2-1
D: .
size: once
DNA: TGTGCCAGCAGTTTACAGAGCCCCAATGAGCAGTTCTTC
CDR3: CASSLQSPNEQFF

V: TRBV2
J: TRBJ2-3
D: TRBD2
size: .
DNA: TGTGCCAGCAGTGAACTCCTAGCGGGGGGCACAGATACGCAGTATTTT
CDR3: CASSELLAGGTDTQYF

V: TRBV7-2
J: TRBJ1-3
D: .
size: .
DNA: TGTGCCAGCAGCTTAGTCGCTGTCAGGGAATCCGGAAACACCATATATTTT
CDR3: CASSLVAVRESGNTIYF

V: TRBV5-5
J: TRBJ1-1
D: .
size: .
DNA: TGTGCCAGCAGCTTTTTAAAGGAGACTACTGTATGGAACACTGAAGCTTTCTTT
CDR3: CASSFLKETTVWNTEAFF

V: TRBV6-1
J: TRBJ2-7
D: TRBD1
size: once
DNA: TGTGCCAGCAGTAAATCCGGGACAGGTCTCTACGAGCAGTACTTC
CDR3: CASSKSGTGLYEQYF

V: TRBV5-6
J: TRBJ2-3
D: .
size: .
DNA: TGTGCCAGCAAAAGACGGGTTATAAGCACAGATACGCAGTATTTT
CDR3: CASKRRVISTDTQYF

V: TRBV4-3
J: TRBJ2-7
D: .
size: .
DNA: TGCGCCAGCAGCCAAGATAGCCGGGACTTTCGCGTCTACGAGCAGTACTTC
CDR3: CASSQDSRDFRVYEQYF

V: TRBV7-2
J: TRBJ2-7
D: .
size: .
DNA: TGTGCCAGCAGCTTAGTCAGGGGGGCAGAATACGAGCAGTACTTC
CDR3: CASSLVRGAEYEQYF

V: TRBV5-1
J: TRBJ2-1
D: .
size: .
DNA: TGCGCCCGGGAGTGCTCCCACAATGAGCAGTTCTTC
CDR3: CARECSHNEQFF

V: TRBV6-1
J: TRBJ1-5
D: .
size: .
DNA: TGTGCCAGCAGTGTAAGGGAAAATCAGCCCCAGCATTTT
CDR3: CASSVRENQPQHF

V: TRBV19
J: TRBJ2-5
D: .
size: .
DNA: TGTGCCAGTAGTGCGAGCTGGGCACAAGAGACCCAGTACTTC
CDR3: CASSASWAQETQYF

V: TRBV6-5
J: TRBJ1-6
D: .
size: .
DNA: TGTGCCAGCAGCCGGAACGGGCGGAATTCACCCCTCCACTTT
CDR3: CASSRNGRNSPLHF

V: TRBV7-8
J: TRBJ2-2
D: TRBD1
size: .
DNA: TGTGCCAGCAGCTTAGACACAGGGGTGGCGTACACCGGGGAGCTGTTTTTT
CDR3: CASSLDTGVAYTGELFF

V: TRBV4-1
J: TRBJ2-1
D: .
size: .
DNA: TGCGCCAGCAGCCAAGATCGGAGCTCCTACAATGAGCAGTTCTTC
CDR3: CASSQDRSSYNEQFF

V: TRBV6-5
J: TRBJ2-7
D: TRBD2
size: .
DNA: TGTGCCAGCAGCCGAAAGCGGGAGAGTGGGGGCGAGCAGTACTTC
CDR3: CASSRKRESGGEQYF

V: TRBV29-1
J: TRBJ1-2
D: TRBD1
size: once
DNA: TGCAGCGCTACGACAGGGGGCTATGGCTACACCTTC
CDR3: CSATTGGYGYTF